This T cell receptor (beta chain) was profiled in a study of T cell responses to AZD1222 COVID-19 vaccine. Overall study findings and caveats: Clonal diversity was possibly underestimated, and the donors were mostly white British, with more females. Nearly half of spike-specific TCRs reportedly target variant regions that are unmutated in the B.1.351 and B.1.1.7 variants.

The CDR3 has 15 residues. Between the trimmed V and J ends, which lost 4 bases and 0 bases, there was a span of 10 bases. The germline V gene encodes CDR1 LNHDA and CDR2 SQIVND (reference sequence). Assay: immunoSEQ multiplex PCR; the TCRdb copy retains only in-frame clones and omits some. The profile covers roughly 150,000 clones, with more than 90% appearing a single time and more than 1.3% taken by the ten largest. About this clone itself: Its target is not known.

Sequencing was performed on peripheral blood, taken 28 days after the second AZD1222 dose. This sequence was found in an adult who received the AZD1222 COVID-19 vaccine. The genes are TRBV19 and TRBJ1-3; no definite D call. The CDR3 spells CASSTTQFSGNTIYF. CDR3 bases: TGTGCCAGTAGTACGACCCAGTTCTCTGGAAACACCATATATTTT.